This T cell receptor beta chain was sequenced in a study of T cells in Graves' hyperthyroidism and ophthalmopathy (dated by TCRdb to the late 2010s). Notes on the research overall: Peripheral blood was collected at initial diagnosis, before any treatment. To identify distinguishing TCR V-J signatures, a discovery cohort of around 100 patients was used, comprising approximately 40 with Graves' ophthalmopathy and 57 with stable Graves' hyperthyroidism. Prospective prediction of ophthalmopathy was tested in an independent validation cohort consisting of 18 hyperthyroidism patients and approximately 16 patients who later progressed to ophthalmopathy. For training and testing, the roughly 93 patients in the discovery cohort were randomly divided in a 7:3 ratio. The study also compared thyroid tissue and blood T-cell repertoires from roughly 6 Graves' hyperthyroidism patients. Once sampling was done, hyperthyroidism patients were given methimazole at a starting dose of 30 mg daily, whereas ophthalmopathy patients were given high-dose intravenous methylprednisolone. According to the paper, TCR Vbeta CDR3 sequencing was carried out on approximately 140 peripheral blood samples, which came from more than 40 ophthalmopathy, under 85 hyperthyroidism and some 17 progressor patients.

Concerning this clonotype itself: Its antigen is still unknown. No much larger clone is present one base from it, and per-base qualities are unavailable.

Moderately to severely active disease, a Clinical Activity Score of at least 3, a NOSPECS grade of at least 4, and a duration under 3 months were present in ophthalmopathy patients. Any patient with an uncontrolled infection, another autoimmune disease, pregnancy or lactation was excluded. Clinical symptoms, serum thyroxine and TRAb, thyroid ultrasound, and orbital computed tomography formed the basis for the diagnoses. PBMCs were separated from 7.5 to 10 ml of fresh peripheral blood using Ficoll-Paque density gradient centrifugation. Total RNA was extracted using Trizol reagent, and RNA quality was assessed on an Agilent 2100 Bioanalyzer. Amplification of TCR beta CDR3 regions was carried out from RNA transcripts. For the first round of RT-PCR on the TCR CDR3, the HTBI primer set was used together with the Qiagen OneStep RT-PCR kit. A second multiplex PCR round built the libraries, followed by size selection and purification. Sequencing of the libraries was done on an Illumina HiSeq2000 using paired-end 100 bp reads. In the source study's methods: SOAPnuke was used to process the raw data, removing reads that contained adapters or uncalled bases, had a mean Phred below 15, or lacked an exact match to the constant primer or identifier. High-quality paired reads were merged using COPE v1.2.5, and each unique nucleotide sequence was defined as a clonotype. Clonotypes were aligned to IMGT TRBV, TRBD and TRBJ reference segments using MiTCR v1.1. Only V-J combinations with frequency above 0.0001, covering 99% to 99.2% of repertoires, were analysed. A TCS score was defined as the ratio of F50 (clonal expansion) to E x V (chaos), with BLOSUM62-based TCRdist applied between CDR3 peptides within each V-J. Welch's t-statistics and random forest reduced 450 to 600 V-J features to about 12, which were used in a naive Bayes classifier (R e1071). TCRdb cleaned the public reads at Q25 with fastp, built clones with MiXCR and kept in-frame beta chains. A single entry per CDR3 protein holds the most common genes and DNA from its merged rows. Clone size and V and J calls follow TCRdb, not the original study. A total of around 540,000 distinct CDR3 sequences appear in this sample, 16% of them only once. The ten largest account for over 25% of the sample.

Broader findings and caveats from the paper: No statistical method was used to set the sample size in advance, and investigators knew the group allocation. In validation, the model predicted progression to ophthalmopathy with 55% to 71% sensitivity and approximately 74% specificity, a median of 6.5 months before onset. A model built on a 13 V-J signature distinguished ophthalmopathy from stable hyperthyroidism, reaching around 87% sensitivity and 81% to 83% specificity in cross-validation and 80%/75% in testing. Most expanded thyroid clonotypes (frequency above 0.001) were also detected in blood, a finding suggesting that blood repertoires may reflect thyroid immune responses.

The TCR was taken from a woman aged 25 to 39 with Graves' ophthalmopathy. Material for sequencing was blood.

The nucleotides are TGTGCCAGCAGCTTCGGCGGGTACACTAATGAAAAACTGTTTTTT. Its protein product is CASSFGGYTNEKLFF. Here the chain combines TRBV5-6 and TRBJ1-4, with the D gene not clear enough to name. The germline V gene yields SGHDT for CDR1 and YYEEEE for CDR2. V was cut back by 2 bases and J by 2 bases, leaving a gap of 10 bases between them. The CDR3 holds 15 amino acids from the cysteine to the phenylalanine. Just the 45-base CDR3 DNA is kept, in frame starting at base 1.